The 8 T cell receptor beta chains given below trace back to one sample, sequenced in a study of T cell repertoires in cytomegalovirus infection. These receptors have no known antigen. TCRdb re-called the reads through MiXCR, storing one row per CDR3 protein. Of roughly 45,000 distinct CDR3 sequences in the sample, about a fifth were seen once. The specimen comprised CD8+ T cells from cultured PBMCs, sampled from culture after CMV antigen stimulation. The receptors were gathered from a human donor in good health (CMV status not recorded). Some clones in this sample may be carry-over from other donors' samples.

J is TRBJ1-2 and V is TRBV7-9; TRBD1 matches 7 bases. This CDR3 comprises 19 residues. V trimming: 5 bases; J trimming: 1 base; junction bases outside the gene matches: 19. CDR1 and CDR2 from the germline V gene are SEHNR and FQNEAQ (reference sequence). In DNA, the CDR3 is TGTGCCAGCAGCCCACGAATAACAACCGGGACAGCAAATAACTATGGCTACACCTTC. This sequence encodes CASSPRITTGTANNYGYTF. Variable domain in full (rest from reference TRBV7-9 and TRBJ1-2): DTGVSQNPRHKITKRGQNVTFRCDPISEHNRLYWYRQTLGQGPEFLTYFQNEAQLEKSRLLSDRFSAERPKGSFSTLEIQRTEQGDSAMYLCASSPRITTGTANNYGYTFGSGTRLTVV.

V is TRBV29-1 and J is TRBJ1-2, with a weak D call TRBD1 (6 bases). The CDR3 consists of 16 residues. Germline CDR1 and CDR2: SQVTM and ANQGSEA. V lost 3 bases to trimming and J lost 4 bases, with 21 bases between them. The CDR3 reads CSVDSRDTTPSYGYTF. CDR3 DNA sequence: TGCAGCGTTGACTCCCGGGACACGACCCCATCCTATGGCTACACCTTC.

This clonotype has more than one count but fewer than ten. This CDR3 fails to terminate in the conserved phenylalanine or tryptophan, so it likely reflects a read error. The DNA is omitted, as the CDR3 cannot be located on it reliably, and the CDR3 follows TCRdb's listing. The chain employs TRBV7-6 and TRBJ2-1; the table names TRBD2, a call not compared with the DNA. Germline V lookup: CDR1 SGHVS, CDR2 FNYEAQ. The CDR3 is 10 amino acids in total, end residues counted. CDR3 amino acids: CASSLIAELV.

J is TRBJ2-1 and V is TRBV5-7; TRBD2 matches at 13 bases. TRBV5-7 is identified as an open reading frame with a role that is uncertain. The CDR3 spans 16 residues. After removal of 0 bases from V and 8 bases from J, the junction contained 5 bases not matched to a gene. The CDR3 DNA follows: TGTGCCAGCAGCTTGGGACTAGCGGGAGGAAATGATGAGCAGTTCTTC. It encodes CASSLGLAGGNDEQFF.

The V gene is TRBV12-3 or TRBV12-4, the J gene TRBJ2-1; D is unresolved. The V and J ends lost 9 bases and 0 bases respectively, with 12 bases between them. The CDR3 length is 14 residues. CDR3 amino acids: CASVMGRSYNEQFF. CDR3 nucleotides: TGTGCCAGTGTAATGGGCCGCTCCTACAATGAGCAGTTCTTC.

This clonotype turned up a few times. The chain employs TRBV28 and TRBJ2-5; 12 nucleotides line up with TRBD2. The CDR3 consists of 16 residues. Germline-derived CDR1 and CDR2 are MDHEN and SYDVKM. The V gene end was trimmed by 2 bases and the J gene end by 5 bases; junction bases not matched to a gene: 6. The CDR3: CASSLLAGGPGETQYF. The CDR3 nucleotides are TGTGCCAGCAGTTTACTAGCGGGAGGGCCGGGGGAGACCCAGTACTTC.

Remarks on this clonotype: The junction differs from germline at one of its ends, possibly a read error. This sequence joins TRBV27 and TRBJ2-7; no definite D call. The CDR3 covers 14 residues. Germline CDR1 is MNHEY and CDR2 is SMNVEV (reference sequence). CDR3 nucleotides: TGTGACAGCAGTTTGTCAGTAGAAGTCTACGAGCAGTACTTC. Its protein is CDSSLSVEVYEQYF.

J is TRBJ1-5 and V is TRBV27; 9 nucleotides match TRBD1. The CDR3 consists of 15 residues. Germline CDR1 MNHEY, CDR2 SMNVEV (reference sequence). With V trimmed by 6 bases and J by 1 base, 4 bases remained unmatched. The CDR3 region is CASRGDRESNQPQHF. CDR3 DNA: TGTGCCAGCAGGGGGGACAGGGAAAGCAATCAGCCCCAGCATTTT.